Below are 21 T cell receptor beta chains sequenced from a single sample in a study of blood T cell repertoires in COVID-19. Method: immunoSEQ multiplex PCR; TCRdb's copy keeps in-frame clones and lacks some. The sample shows hundreds of thousands of clones, over 75% of them seen only once. Sequencing used PBMCs or T cells enriched from blood (not recorded which). The receptors were gathered from a woman aged 40 to 50 who had recovered from COVID-19.

The chain carries TRBV28 and TRBJ1-1; 9 bases are a match to TRBD1. The germline V gene encodes CDR1 MDHEN and CDR2 SYDVKM. The CDR3 spans 15 residues. Unmatched junction bases numbered 5, after V lost 5 bases and J lost 1 base. The CDR3 coding sequence is TGTGCCAGCAGTATTCCGGGACAGGGGAACACTGAAGCTTTCTTT. Residues: CASSIPGQGNTEAFF.

The chain couples TRBV12-3 or TRBV12-4 to TRBJ1-4, with D maybe TRBD1 (5 bases). This CDR3 spans 10 amino acids. V lost 10 bases to trimming and J lost 8 bases, with 8 bases between them. CDR3 DNA: TGTGCCACGGAGGGGGAAAAACTGTTTTTT. Translated, it gives CATEGEKLFF.

Concerning this clone itself: A much larger clone sits a single nucleotide away, making a read error possible. The identical CDR3 is also encoded by other nucleotide sequences in the sample. The chain carries TRBV19 and TRBJ1-2; 11 nucleotides match TRBD1. CDR1 and CDR2 (germline): LNHDA, SQIVND (reference sequence). The CDR3 has 13 residues. V shed 5 bases and J 5 bases; nucleotides not matched to a gene: 1. The CDR3 here is CASSGTGGYGYTF. In DNA, the CDR3 is TGTGCCAGTAGTGGGACAGGGGGTTATGGCTACACCTTC.

The chain is built from TRBV5-1 and TRBJ2-7; tentative D call: TRBD1 (6 bases). From germline, CDR1 is SGHRS and CDR2 YFSETQ. CDR3 size: 14 residues. Trimming shortened V by 0 bases and J by 2 bases, and 9 bases separated the two germline ends. This chain's CDR3 is CASSLADSTYEQYF. The CDR3 region has the DNA TGCGCCAGCAGCTTGGCGGACAGTACCTACGAGCAGTACTTC.

This chain uses TRBV28 with TRBJ2-1; TRBD1 might be the D (5 bases). Germline loops: CDR1 MDHEN, CDR2 SYDVKM. V was shortened by 5 bases and J by 3 bases, with 17 bases between the two germline ends. The CDR3 is 16 amino acids. The CDR3 here is CASSPLWQGSYNEQFF. The CDR3 coding sequence is TGTGCCAGCAGTCCGCTTTGGCAGGGCAGCTACAATGAGCAGTTCTTC.

The CDR3: CASSTWDISSYEQYF. The CDR3 bases are TGTGCCAGCAGTACTTGGGACATCTCCTCCTACGAGCAGTACTTC. J is TRBJ2-7 and V is TRBV28; D may be TRBD1 (6 bases). The V end lost 5 bases, the J end lost 0 bases, and 14 bases lay between the germline ends. The length of the CDR3 is 15 residues. The germline CDR1 and CDR2 sequences are MDHEN and SYDVKM.

The chain uses TRBV7-9 and TRBJ1-2; a possible D gene is TRBD1 (6 bases). The CDR3 totals 15 residues. V dropped 1 base and J dropped 2 bases, with 11 bases sitting between them. CDR1 SEHNR and CDR2 FQNEAQ come from the germline V gene (reference sequence). DNA for the CDR3: TGTGCCAGCAGCTTAGTCGTGGGGGCGAACTATGGCTACACCTTC. Encoded protein: CASSLVVGANYGYTF.

This rearrangement joins TRBV5-1 to TRBJ2-7, with 7 nucleotides matching TRBD1. Germline V gene data show CDR1 as SGHRS and CDR2 as YFSETQ. J gave up 2 bases and V 3 bases, and 2 bases lay outside the gene matches. The CDR3 extends over 13 amino acids. CDR3 region: CASSSGQTYEQYF. The DNA for the CDR3 is TGCGCCAGCAGCTCGGGACAGACCTACGAGCAGTACTTC. Filled out from reference TRBV5-1 and TRBJ2-7, the complete variable domain reads KAGVTQTPRYLIKTRGQQVTLSCSPISGHRSVSWYQQTPGQGLQFLFEYFSETQRNKGNFPGRFSGRQFSNSRSEMNVSTLELGDSALYLCASSSGQTYEQYFGPGTRLTVT.

CDR3 DNA: TGTGCCAGCAGTTTGAGAACTGAAGCTTTCTTT. Amino acids: CASSLRTEAFF. The genes are TRBV28 and TRBJ1-1; D uncertain. Germline CDR1 reads MDHEN; CDR2 reads SYDVKM. The CDR3 covers 11 residues. V gave up 3 bases and J gave up 5 bases, with 4 bases separating them.

The rearrangement uses TRBV6-5 and TRBJ1-1, with D tentatively TRBD1 (5 bases). Germline V gives CDR1 MNHEY, CDR2 SVGAGI. V gave up 6 bases and J gave up 4 bases, with 12 bases separating them. The CDR3 length is 13 residues. This CDR3 is CASRIRQGTEAFF. The CDR3 nucleotides are TGTGCCAGCAGGATCCGGCAGGGCACTGAAGCTTTCTTT.

J is TRBJ2-3 and V is TRBV11-3; 13 bases are a match to TRBD2. The CDR3 is 16 residues long. Looked up from germline, CDR1 is SGHNT and CDR2 is YENEEA. The J segment lost 1 base and the V segment lost 5 bases, leaving 3 bases of the junction unmatched. CDR3 bases: TGTGCCAGCAGCCCGGGGACTAGCGGGGGCACAGATACGCAGTATTTT. This translates into CASSPGTSGGTDTQYF.

This chain joins TRBV27 and TRBJ1-5; a weak D match, TRBD1 (6 bases). This CDR3 contains 15 residues. Germline CDR1 reads MNHEY; CDR2 reads SMNVEV (reference sequence). V gave up 5 bases and J gave up 10 bases, with 21 bases separating them. The CDR3 loop is CASSAGQPEISPQHF. CDR3 sequence (DNA): TGTGCCAGCAGTGCTGGACAGCCCGAAATCTCCCCCCAGCATTTT.

The chain joins TRBV5-4 to TRBJ2-1, with TRBD1 matching 7 bases. Trimming took 4 bases from V and 8 from J; bases not matched to a gene: 12. The germline V gene encodes CDR1 SGHNT and CDR2 YYREEE (reference sequence). This CDR3 region has 15 residues. CDR3 coding DNA: TGTGCCAGCAGCACCGGGACAGACCTAGGGGATGAGCAGTTCTTC. Amino acids: CASSTGTDLGDEQFF.

The V and J genes are TRBV6-5 and TRBJ2-7, with TRBD2 as a possible D gene (5 bases). V lost 7 bases and J lost 7, with 17 bases in between. The CDR3 extends over 13 amino acids. CDR1 is MNHEY, CDR2 SVGAGI, per germline. The CDR3 DNA reads as TGTGCCAGCACTTGGGGTGGGAGCCGGGAGCAGTACTTC. Its protein is CASTWGGSREQYF.

This chain uses TRBV30 with TRBJ1-5; 8 nucleotides match TRBD1. The germline V gene encodes CDR1 GTSNPN and CDR2 SVGIG (reference sequence). V trimming: 6 bases; J trimming: 8 bases; junction bases outside the gene matches: 9. This CDR3 spans 13 amino acids. CDR3 nucleotides: TGTGCCTGCACGACAGGGGAAGTTGAGCCCCAGCATTTT. Its protein is CACTTGEVEPQHF.

This rearrangement joins TRBV9 to TRBJ2-7, with TRBD2 matching 7 bases. Per germline, CDR1 SGDLS and CDR2 YYNGEE. CDR3 length: 16 amino acids. V shed 4 bases and J 6 bases; nucleotides not matched to a gene: 16. CDR3 region: CASSSGGGGRTSEQYF. CDR3 in DNA: TGTGCCAGCAGCTCCGGGGGAGGCGGGAGAACGTCCGAGCAGTACTTC.

V and J are TRBV18 and TRBJ1-1; 8 bases agree with TRBD1. The CDR3 is 15 amino acids. The germline V gene encodes CDR1 KGHSH and CDR2 LQKENI. The V segment lost 6 bases and the J segment 1 base; nucleotides outside the gene matches: 7. The CDR3 DNA reads as TGTGCCAGCTCCCTACGACAGGGGACGAACACTGAAGCTTTCTTT. It encodes CASSLRQGTNTEAFF.

V usage is TRBV28 and J usage is TRBJ1-2, with 8 bases fitting TRBD1. Looked up from germline, CDR1 is MDHEN and CDR2 is SYDVKM. With V trimmed by 7 bases and J by 5 bases, 15 bases remained unmatched. The CDR3 is 16 amino acids. CDR3 nucleotides: TGTGCCAGCACCTTGGTACCCACAGGGGGTGGGTATGGCTACACCTTC. Translating it yields CASTLVPTGGGYGYTF.

The chain uses TRBV11-3 and TRBJ1-2, with 8 bases that match TRBD1. From germline, CDR1 is SGHNT and CDR2 YENEEA. The length of the CDR3 is 16 residues. With V trimmed by 4 bases and J by 3 bases, 10 bases remained unmatched. The CDR3 DNA is TGTGCCAGCAGCTCCCGGACAGGGAGATTTGACTATGGCTACACCTTC. Encoded protein: CASSSRTGRFDYGYTF.

A few counts support this clone. The V call is TRBV20-1, the J call TRBJ1-1; 8 bases line up with TRBD1. This CDR3 is 13 amino acids long. Germline loops: CDR1 DFQATT, CDR2 SNEGSKA (reference sequence). V lost 3 bases to trimming and J lost 5 bases; unmatched junction nucleotides: 5. CDR3 nucleotides: TGCAGTGCTAGTGTGACAGGGGATACTGAAGCTTTCTTT. Translating it yields CSASVTGDTEAFF.

V usage is TRBV7-3 and J usage is TRBJ2-2; 9 bases line up with TRBD1. Per germline, CDR1 SGHTA and CDR2 FQGTGA. This CDR3 comprises 12 residues. V lost 3 bases, J lost 14 bases, and 4 bases stayed unmatched. This CDR3 reads CASSLVGQGLFF. The CDR3 nucleotides read TGTGCCAGCAGCTTGGTGGGACAGGGACTGTTTTTT.